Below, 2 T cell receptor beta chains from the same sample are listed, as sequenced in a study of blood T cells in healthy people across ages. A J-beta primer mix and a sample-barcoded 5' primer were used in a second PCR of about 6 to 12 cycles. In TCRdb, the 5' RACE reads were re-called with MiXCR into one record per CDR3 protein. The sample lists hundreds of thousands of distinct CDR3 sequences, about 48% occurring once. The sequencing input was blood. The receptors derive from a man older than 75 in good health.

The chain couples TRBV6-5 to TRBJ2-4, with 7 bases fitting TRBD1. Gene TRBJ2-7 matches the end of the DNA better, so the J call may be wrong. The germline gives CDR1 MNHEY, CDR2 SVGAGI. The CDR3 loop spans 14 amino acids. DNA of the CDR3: TGTGCCAGCAGTTACCGGGACAGCCTCTACGAGCAGTACTTC. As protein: CASSYRDSLYEQYF.

Here the CDR3 reads CASSQRGFNEKLFF. The CDR3 DNA follows: TGTGCCAGCAGCCAACGGGGATTTAATGAAAAACTGTTTTTT. The rearrangement joins TRBV3-1 to TRBJ1-4; D gene ambiguous. The V gene's germline CDR1 is LGHDT and CDR2 YNNKEL (reference sequence). The V end lost 2 bases, the J end lost 4 bases, and 8 bases lay between the germline ends. The CDR3 covers 14 residues.